This T cell receptor beta chain was captured in a study of T cell responses to AZD1222 COVID-19 vaccine. Study observations and caveats: Spike-specific TCR breadth and depth rose after two AZD1222 doses. Spike-spanning, vaccine-associated CD4 TCRs were dominant at 160-218 and 743-854. AZD1222 recipients seropositive at baseline numbered only 5 to 7.

Remarks on this clone: Its antigen is as yet unknown. Additional DNA sequences in this sample encode the identical CDR3.

Sequencing used immunoSEQ multiplex PCR; TCRdb keeps in-frame clones, though not all of them. The sample yields 150,000 to 180,000 clones, about 85% seen once. The CDR3 consists of 14 residues. CDR1 is KGHSH and CDR2 is LQKENI in the germline V gene. Trimming at V came to 4 bases and at J to 3 bases, leaving 4 bases not matched to a gene. The sequencing here drew on peripheral blood, taken on day 0 of AZD1222 vaccination. This chain joins TRBV18 and TRBJ1-2; 8 nucleotides line up with TRBD1. The receptor's source is an adult in good health. The CDR3 region is CASSLGQGYYGYTF. Written as DNA, the CDR3 is TGTGCCAGCTCACTTGGACAGGGCTACTATGGCTACACCTTC.